Below, one T cell receptor beta chain is given with its context. The data belong to a study of blood T cell repertoires in COVID-19. Background on the study: There were acute and convalescent COVID-19 samples, and they came from the United States, Italy and Spain.

In the authors' methods: Amplification of reference gene primers was used by the study to estimate nucleated cell counts. TCRdb's copy holds only in-frame clones and misses some; the assay was immunoSEQ multiplex PCR. V and J calls plus clone size are reproduced from that table; the DNA served to infer D and trimming. The data show 310,000 or so clones, around 90% seen once. Those who participated ranged in age from roughly 18 to 89 years and resided in about two dozen US areas. Allocation to cohorts depended on clinical history reported by the participants. The receptor was derived from a woman younger than 35 with acute COVID-19. Input material: PBMCs or T cells enriched from blood (not recorded which).

As DNA, the CDR3 is TGTGCCAGCAGCCAAGGGACTAGCGGGACTGGAGATACGCAGTATTTT. Translating gives CASSQGTSGTGDTQYF. The chain uses TRBV14 and TRBJ2-3; 12 bases match TRBD2. Germline loops: CDR1 SGHDN, CDR2 FVKESK. The CDR3 runs 16 residues. J lost 5 bases, V lost 1 base, and 4 bases had no gene match.